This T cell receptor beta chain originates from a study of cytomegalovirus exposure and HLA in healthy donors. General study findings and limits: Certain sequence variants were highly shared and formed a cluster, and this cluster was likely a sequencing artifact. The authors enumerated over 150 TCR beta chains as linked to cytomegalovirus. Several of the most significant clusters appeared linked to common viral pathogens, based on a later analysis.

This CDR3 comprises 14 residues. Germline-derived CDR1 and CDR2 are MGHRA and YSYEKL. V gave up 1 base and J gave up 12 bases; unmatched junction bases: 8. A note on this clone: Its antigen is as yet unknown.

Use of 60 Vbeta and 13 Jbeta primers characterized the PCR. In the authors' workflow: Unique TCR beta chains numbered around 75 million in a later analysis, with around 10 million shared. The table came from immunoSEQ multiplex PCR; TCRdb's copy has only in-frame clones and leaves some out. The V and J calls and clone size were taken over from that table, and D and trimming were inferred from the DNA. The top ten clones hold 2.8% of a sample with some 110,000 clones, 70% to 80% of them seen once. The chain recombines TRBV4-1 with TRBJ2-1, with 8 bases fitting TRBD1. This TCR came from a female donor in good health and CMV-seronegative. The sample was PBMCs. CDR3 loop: CASSQGQGMGRQFF. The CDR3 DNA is TGCGCCAGCAGCCAAGGACAGGGGATGGGTCGGCAGTTCTTC.